The 22 T cell receptor beta chains below were found in one sample sequenced in a study of T cells in Graves' hyperthyroidism and ophthalmopathy. From RNA transcripts, TCR beta CDR3 regions were amplified. HTBI primers drove first-round RT-PCR of the TCR CDR3. Each CDR3 protein gets one entry after TCRdb re-called the multiplex PCR reads with MiXCR. The profile shows fewer than 450,000 distinct CDR3 sequences, about a fifth of them singletons. The source material was blood. Every receptor here comes from a man younger than 35 with Graves' ophthalmopathy.

This chain uses TRBV12-3 or TRBV12-4 with TRBJ1-2; TRBD1 matches 7 bases. V gave up 6 bases and J gave up 6 bases; unmatched junction bases: 7. The CDR3 spans 13 residues. The CDR3 spells CASSPGGLNGYTF. The CDR3 bases are TGTGCCAGCAGCCCAGGGGGGTTAAATGGCTACACCTTC.

This clonotype was detected ten times or more. The V and J genes are TRBV5-1 and TRBJ1-2; the D gene is possibly TRBD1 (6 bases). Germline-derived CDR1 and CDR2 are SGHRS and YFSETQ. Trimming pared 4 bases from V and 3 bases from J, leaving 13 bases between. CDR3 length equals 14 residues. The CDR3 coding sequence is TGCGCCAGCAGCCCCGTACGGACAGACTATGGCTACACCTTC. It encodes CASSPVRTDYGYTF.

This sequence joins TRBV13 and TRBJ2-3, with D uncertain. This CDR3 region has 13 residues. Germline V lookup: CDR1 PRHDT, CDR2 FYEKMQ (reference sequence). V was trimmed by 5 bases and J by 2 bases, leaving 8 bases between them. CDR3 amino acids: CASSGRITDTQYF. The CDR3 DNA reads TGTGCCAGCAGCGGACGGATCACAGATACGCAGTATTTT.

There are many counts of this clonotype. The rearrangement uses TRBV20-1 and TRBJ2-3; 14 bases are a match to TRBD2. The CDR3 totals 16 residues. After removal of 6 bases from V and 4 bases from J, the junction contained 9 bases not matched to a gene. Germline values: CDR1 DFQATT, CDR2 SNEGSKA (reference sequence). CDR3 amino acids: CSARTSGGSGADTQYF. The CDR3 DNA follows: TGCAGTGCGAGGACTAGCGGGGGGAGTGGCGCAGATACGCAGTATTTT.

This clonotype was observed many times. The rearrangement joins TRBV6-1 to TRBJ1-1; D might be TRBD1 (5 bases). This CDR3 is built from 15 residues. The V end lost 1 base, the J end lost 0 bases, and 9 bases lay between the germline ends. Germline CDR1 reads MNHNS; CDR2 reads SASEGT. In nucleotides, the CDR3 is TGTGCCAGCAGTGAAGTCCAGGGAGTGAACACTGAAGCTTTCTTT. Translation gives CASSEVQGVNTEAFF.

This chain uses TRBV12-3 or TRBV12-4 with TRBJ2-1, with 7 bases that match TRBD2. V lost 2 bases and J lost 3; bases outside the gene matches: 4. This CDR3 comprises 15 residues. The CDR3 here is CASSLMGGDYNEQFF. The CDR3 region has the DNA TGTGCCAGCAGTTTAATGGGGGGGGACTACAATGAGCAGTTCTTC.

This chain links TRBV27 with TRBJ1-2; TRBD1 matches at 8 bases. The V and J ends lost 10 bases and 7 bases, in that order; junction bases with no gene match: 11. Germline V gene data show CDR1 as MNHEY and CDR2 as SMNVEV (reference sequence). CDR3 length: 13 amino acids. The DNA of the CDR3 is TGTGCCACCTCTGGCGGACAGGGAGGTGGCTACACCTTC. Protein product: CATSGGQGGGYTF.

This rearrangement joins TRBV20-1 to TRBJ2-7; 12 bases are a match to TRBD1. This CDR3 has 12 amino acids. Germline loops: CDR1 DFQATT, CDR2 SNEGSKA (reference sequence). The CDR3 DNA sequence: TGCAGGCCGGGACAGGGGGCTAGCGAGCAGTACTTC. Protein product: CRPGQGASEQYF.

The chain recombines TRBV11-2 with TRBJ2-2; a weak D match, TRBD1 (6 bases). Germline V gene lookup returns CDR1 SGHAT and CDR2 FQNNGV. V was trimmed by 2 bases and J by 1 base, leaving 11 bases between them. The CDR3 runs 16 residues. The chain's CDR3 is CASSLPRGGNTGELFF. Written as DNA, the CDR3 is TGTGCCAGCAGCTTACCCAGAGGGGGGAACACCGGGGAGCTGTTTTTT.

With regard to this clonotype: A much larger clonotype is one base distant, so this may be a read error. V and J are TRBV3-1 and TRBJ2-1; TRBD2 aligns across 11 bases. J lost 2 bases, V lost 5 bases, and 11 bases had no gene match. Germline loops: CDR1 LGHDT, CDR2 YNNKEL (reference sequence). The CDR3 length is 18 residues. The CDR3 DNA reads as TGTGCCAGCAGCTCCCAACTCACACTAGCGGGGGCCTACAATGAGCAGTTCTTC. Its protein is CASSSQLTLAGAYNEQFF.

As to this clonotype: A much larger clone differs by one base, so this may be a read error. V and J are TRBV5-1 and TRBJ2-3; TRBD2 aligns across 11 bases. Per the germline V gene, CDR1 is SGHRS and CDR2 is YFSETQ. Trimming took 4 bases from V and 4 from J; bases not matched to a gene: 2. The CDR3 has 14 residues. CDR3 nucleotide sequence: TGCGCCAGCAGCAATAGCGGGGGGGCAGATACGCAGTATTTT. Residues: CASSNSGGADTQYF.

This clonotype has at least ten counts. The chain links TRBV7-9 to TRBJ2-1, with 16 nucleotides matching TRBD2. V dropped 5 bases and J dropped 9; count of bases not matched to a gene: 4. CDR3 size: 15 residues. The germline V gene encodes CDR1 SEHNR and CDR2 FQNEAQ (reference sequence). The CDR3 sequence is CASSEGLAGGVEQFF. In DNA form, the CDR3 reads TGTGCCAGCAGCGAGGGACTAGCGGGGGGGGTTGAGCAGTTCTTC. Based on the CDR3 plus reference TRBV7-9 and TRBJ2-1, the full variable domain is DTGVSQNPRHKITKRGQNVTFRCDPISEHNRLYWYRQTLGQGPEFLTYFQNEAQLEKSRLLSDRFSAERPKGSFSTLEIQRTEQGDSAMYLCASSEGLAGGVEQFFGPGTRLTVL.

This clonotype was counted ten times or more. V and J are TRBV7-2 and TRBJ2-3; 13 bases align to TRBD2. Looked up from germline, CDR1 is SGHTA and CDR2 is FQGNSA. The J segment lost 2 bases and the V segment lost 5 bases, leaving 7 bases of the junction unmatched. This CDR3 is built from 17 residues. In nucleotides, the CDR3 is TGTGCCAGCAGCCCTAGGACTAGCGGGGGCCACACAGATACGCAGTATTTT. Protein: CASSPRTSGGHTDTQYF.

This clonotype was picked up many times. CDR3: CASSSQPGGSYNEQFF. The DNA for the CDR3 is TGTGCCAGCAGTTCCCAGCCGGGGGGCTCCTACAATGAGCAGTTCTTC. The chain links TRBV27 to TRBJ2-1; 7 bases agree with TRBD2. The V and J ends lost 4 bases and 0 bases, in that order; junction bases with no gene match: 6. Germline V gene sequence: CDR1 MNHEY, CDR2 SMNVEV (reference sequence). This CDR3 has 16 amino acids.

DNA of the CDR3: TGTGCCAGCAGTTCCGGGGCGGCCTACAATGAGCAGTTCTTC. Its protein is CASSSGAAYNEQFF. The chain uses TRBV12-3 or TRBV12-4 and TRBJ2-1; possibly TRBD1 or TRBD2 for D (5 bases each). The CDR3 runs 14 residues. V lost 4 bases, J lost 2 bases, and 9 bases lay in between.

CDR3 nucleotides: TGCGCCAGCAGCGGGGAGGGCAATGAGCAGTTCTTC. This translates into CASSGEGNEQFF. J is TRBJ2-1 and V is TRBV4-1; TRBD2 matches 7 bases. The CDR3 is 12 residues long. Germline values: CDR1 MGHRA, CDR2 YSYEKL. The V and J ends lost 5 bases and 6 bases, in that order; junction bases with no gene match: 1.

The V and J genes are TRBV20-1 and TRBJ2-3, with 7 nucleotides matching TRBD1. The junction had 5 bases not matched to a gene; V was cut back by 3 bases and J by 2 bases. The CDR3 totals 14 residues. Germline V gene data show CDR1 as DFQATT and CDR2 as SNEGSKA (reference sequence). This CDR3 is CSASPGQNTDTQYF. CDR3 in DNA: TGCAGTGCTAGCCCGGGACAGAACACAGATACGCAGTATTTT.

This clonotype was seen at least ten times. The chain is built from TRBV2 and TRBJ1-5; D is uncertain. V lost 4 bases, J lost 9 bases, and 19 bases lay in between. The germline gives CDR1 SNHLY, CDR2 FYNNEI. The CDR3 sequence is 15 residues long. The CDR3 reads CASSADEGAYRPQHF. The CDR3 DNA sequence: TGTGCCAGCAGTGCGGACGAGGGAGCTTACCGGCCCCAGCATTTT. Combining the CDR3 with reference TRBV2 and TRBJ1-5 gives the whole variable domain EPEVTQTPSHQVTQMGQEVILRCVPISNHLYFYWYRQILGQKVEFLVSFYNNEISEKSEIFDDQFSVERPDGSNFTLKIRSTKLEDSAMYFCASSADEGAYRPQHFGDGTRLSIL.

This chain joins TRBV5-1 and TRBJ1-5; possible D gene TRBD1, 5 bases. V lost 1 base, J lost 1 base, and 9 bases lay in between. The CDR3 sequence is 15 residues long. Germline lookup yields CDR1 SGHRS and CDR2 YFSETQ. The DNA for the CDR3 is TGCGCCAGCAGCTTGAGCGACAGCAGCAATCAGCCCCAGCATTTT. Translating gives CASSLSDSSNQPQHF.

In its sample, this clonotype was seen a few times. The V call is TRBV2, the J call TRBJ2-3, with D possibly being TRBD1 or TRBD2 (6 bases each). The CDR3 length is 16 residues. Germline V gene lookup returns CDR1 SNHLY and CDR2 FYNNEI. V lost 0 bases and J 7 bases, leaving 17 bases between the germline ends. The CDR3 protein is CASSEAFRGPGNTQYF. The CDR3 nucleotides are TGTGCCAGCAGTGAAGCCTTCCGGGGGCCCGGGAATACGCAGTATTTT.

This clonotype was seen many times. V is TRBV12-3 or TRBV12-4 and J is TRBJ1-2; D gene unclear. Trimming shortened V by 4 bases and J by 8 bases, and 14 bases separated the two germline ends. This CDR3 has 13 residues. CDR3 DNA sequence: TGTGCCAGCAGTTCCCCAGGTTCCGTAGGCTACACCTTC. This codes for CASSSPGSVGYTF.

This clonotype showed up just a few times. The J gene is TRBJ1-2, the V gene TRBV20-1; D call uncertain. The CDR3 has 12 amino acids. Germline values: CDR1 DFQATT, CDR2 SNEGSKA (reference sequence). V dropped 1 base and J dropped 8 bases, with 11 bases sitting between them. The DNA for the CDR3 is TGCAGTGCTAGAGTTTTGGGATACGGCTACACCTTC. It translates to CSARVLGYGYTF.